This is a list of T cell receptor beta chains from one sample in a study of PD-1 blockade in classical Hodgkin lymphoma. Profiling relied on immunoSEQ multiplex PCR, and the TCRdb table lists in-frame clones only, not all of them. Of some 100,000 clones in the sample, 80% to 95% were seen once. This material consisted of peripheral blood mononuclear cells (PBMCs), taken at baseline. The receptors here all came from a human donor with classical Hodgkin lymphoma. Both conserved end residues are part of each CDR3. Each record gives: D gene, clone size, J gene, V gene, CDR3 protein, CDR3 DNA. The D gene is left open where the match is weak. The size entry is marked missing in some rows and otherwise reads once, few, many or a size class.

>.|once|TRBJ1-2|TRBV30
CAWSPFGRGYTF
TGTGCCTGGTCCCCTTTCGGACGCGGCTACACCTTC
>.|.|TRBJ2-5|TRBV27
CASSLVSRRQETQYF
TGTGCCAGCAGTTTGGTATCCAGGAGACAAGAGACCCAGTACTTC
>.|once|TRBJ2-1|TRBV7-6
CASSLDLSTSNEQFF
TGTGCCAGCAGCTTGGACTTAAGCACAAGCAATGAGCAGTTCTTC
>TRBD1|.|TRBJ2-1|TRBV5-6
CASSPWDRGYWASNEQFF
TGTGCCAGCAGCCCTTGGGACAGGGGGTATTGGGCCTCCAATGAGCAGTTCTTC
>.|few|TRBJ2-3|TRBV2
CASRNGFSSTDTQYF
TGTGCCAGCAGGAACGGCTTTTCTAGCACAGATACGCAGTATTTT
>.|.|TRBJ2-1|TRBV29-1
CSVEGGTVNEQFF
TGCAGCGTTGAAGGGGGAACGGTCAATGAGCAGTTCTTC
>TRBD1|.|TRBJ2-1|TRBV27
CASTDRVSEQFF
TGTGCCAGCACCGACAGGGTTAGTGAGCAGTTCTTC
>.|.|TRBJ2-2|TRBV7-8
CASSLGGSGGAGELFF
TGTGCCAGCAGCTTAGGGGGCTCTGGGGGCGCCGGGGAGCTGTTTTTT
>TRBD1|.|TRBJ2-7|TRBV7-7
CASSSGQSYEQYF
TGTGCCAGCAGCTCGGGACAGTCCTACGAGCAGTACTTC
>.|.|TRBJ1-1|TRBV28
CASSLGIVTLLLNTEAFF
TGTGCCAGCAGTTTAGGGATCGTTACGCTCCTATTGAACACTGAAGCTTTCTTT
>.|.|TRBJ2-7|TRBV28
CASSPLVRDEQYF
TGTGCCAGCAGTCCCCTCGTAAGGGACGAGCAGTACTTC
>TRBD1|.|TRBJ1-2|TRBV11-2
CASSLDGTGGYGYTF
TGTGCCAGCAGCTTGGATGGGACAGGGGGCTATGGCTACACCTTC
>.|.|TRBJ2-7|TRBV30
CAWMSGLGALEQYF
TGTGCCTGGATGTCGGGACTGGGGGCTCTAGAGCAGTACTTC
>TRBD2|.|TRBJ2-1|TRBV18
CASSPPGLALHEQFF
TGTGCCAGCTCCCCTCCCGGACTAGCTCTGCATGAGCAGTTCTTC
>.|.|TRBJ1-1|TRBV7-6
CASSRQTMNTEAFF
TGTGCCAGCAGCCGACAGACCATGAACACTGAAGCTTTCTTT
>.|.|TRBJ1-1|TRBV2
CASTADMNTEAFF
TGTGCCAGCACCGCCGACATGAACACTGAAGCTTTCTTT
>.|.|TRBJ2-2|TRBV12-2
CASRPGEMASGRVGGELFF
TGTGCAAGTCGCCCTGGGGAAATGGCTAGCGGGAGAGTAGGCGGGGAGCTGTTTTTT
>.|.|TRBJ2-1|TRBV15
CATSRDFNEQFF
TGTGCCACCAGCAGAGATTTCAATGAGCAGTTCTTC
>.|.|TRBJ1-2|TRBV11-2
CASSLDSGRRAYGYTF
TGTGCCAGCAGCTTAGATTCGGGCAGGCGGGCCTATGGCTACACCTTC
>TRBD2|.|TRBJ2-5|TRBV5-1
CASSPKREVQETQYF
TGCGCCAGCAGCCCAAAGCGGGAGGTACAAGAGACCCAGTACTTC
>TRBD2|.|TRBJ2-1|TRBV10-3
CAISESQAGEYNEQFF
TGTGCCATCAGTGAGTCGCAAGCGGGAGAGTACAATGAGCAGTTCTTC
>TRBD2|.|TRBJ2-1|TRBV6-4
CASSLGTSGRSGEQFF
TGTGCCAGCAGTCTCGGGACTAGCGGGAGGAGTGGTGAGCAGTTCTTC
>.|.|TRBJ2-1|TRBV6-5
CASSPGANEQFF
TGTGCCAGCAGCCCCGGGGCCAATGAGCAGTTCTTC
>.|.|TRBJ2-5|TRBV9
CASSVAGGRAQYF
TGTGCCAGCAGCGTAGCTGGGGGCCGGGCACAGTACTTC
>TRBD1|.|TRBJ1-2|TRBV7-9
CASSSRGQDYGYTF
TGTGCCAGCAGCTCCCGGGGACAGGACTATGGCTACACCTTC
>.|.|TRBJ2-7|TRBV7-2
CASSLPPQPPYEQYF
TGTGCCAGCAGCTTACCCCCCCAGCCCCCCTACGAGCAGTACTTC
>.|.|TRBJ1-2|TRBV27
CASSLSAGNYGYTF
TGTGCCAGCAGTTTATCCGCAGGGAACTATGGCTACACCTTC
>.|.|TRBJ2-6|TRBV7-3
CASSLTTISGANVLTF
TGTGCCAGCAGCTTAACGACCATCTCTGGGGCCAACGTCCTGACTTTC
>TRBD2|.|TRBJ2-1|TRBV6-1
CASSDRLAGSNEQFF
TGTGCCAGCAGTGACCGGCTAGCGGGGTCCAATGAGCAGTTCTTC
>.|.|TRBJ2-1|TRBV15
CATSTSGQGNEQFF
TGTGCCACCAGCACCTCGGGCCAGGGAAATGAGCAGTTCTTC
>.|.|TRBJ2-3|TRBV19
CASSQRDTQYF
TGTGCCAGTAGTCAGAGAGATACGCAGTATTTT
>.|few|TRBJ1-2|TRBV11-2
CASSLVRGMDGYTF
TGTGCCAGCAGCTTAGTAAGGGGAATGGATGGCTACACCTTC
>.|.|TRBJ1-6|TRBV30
CAWSVRQEKSSYNSPLHF
TGTGCCTGGAGTGTACGACAGGAGAAAAGCTCCTATAATTCACCCCTCCACTTT
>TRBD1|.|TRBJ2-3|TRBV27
CASSSLRTGDHTDTQYF
TGTGCCAGCAGTTCCCTCCGGACAGGGGACCACACAGATACGCAGTATTTT